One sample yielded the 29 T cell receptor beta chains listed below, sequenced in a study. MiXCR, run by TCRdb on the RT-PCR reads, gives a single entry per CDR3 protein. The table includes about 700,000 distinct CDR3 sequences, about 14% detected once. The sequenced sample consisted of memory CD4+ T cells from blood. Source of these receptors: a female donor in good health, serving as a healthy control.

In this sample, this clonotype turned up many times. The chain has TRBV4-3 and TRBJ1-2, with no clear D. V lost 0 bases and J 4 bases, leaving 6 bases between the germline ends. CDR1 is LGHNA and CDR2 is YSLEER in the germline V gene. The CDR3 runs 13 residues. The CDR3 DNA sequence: TGCGCCAGCAGCCAAGATCCTAGCTATGGCTACACCTTC. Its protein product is CASSQDPSYGYTF.

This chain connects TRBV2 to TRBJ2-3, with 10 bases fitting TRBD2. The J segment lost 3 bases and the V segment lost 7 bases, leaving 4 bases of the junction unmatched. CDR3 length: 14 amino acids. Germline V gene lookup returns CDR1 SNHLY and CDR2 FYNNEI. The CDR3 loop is CASTPSGRTDTQYF. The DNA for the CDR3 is TGTGCCAGCACGCCTAGCGGGAGAACAGATACGCAGTATTTT. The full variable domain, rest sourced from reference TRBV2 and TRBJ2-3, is EPEVTQTPSHQVTQMGQEVILRCVPISNHLYFYWYRQILGQKVEFLVSFYNNEISEKSEIFDDQFSVERPDGSNFTLKIRSTKLEDSAMYFCASTPSGRTDTQYFGPGTRLTVL.

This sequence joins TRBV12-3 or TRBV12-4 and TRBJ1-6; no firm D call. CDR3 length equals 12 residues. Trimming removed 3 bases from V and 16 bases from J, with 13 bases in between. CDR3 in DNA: TGTGCCAGCAGTTTTGATTCGGCTACACTCCACTTT. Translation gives CASSFDSATLHF.

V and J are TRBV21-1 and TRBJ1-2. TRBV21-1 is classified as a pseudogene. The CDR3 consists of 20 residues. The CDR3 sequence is CASSKADLVRDSPREEGYTF. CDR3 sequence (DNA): TGTGCCAGCAGCAAAGCGGATTTGGTTCGTGACAGCCCTAGGGAGGAGGGCTACACCTTC.

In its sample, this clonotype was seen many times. In DNA, the CDR3 is TGCGCCAGCAGCCAAGAGGCCCATGGAGGACTAGCGGGAGGACCAGGCACAGATACGCAGTATTTT. Its protein is CASSQEAHGGLAGGPGTDTQYF. This chain joins TRBV4-3 and TRBJ2-3; 14 nucleotides agree with TRBD2. This CDR3 comprises 22 residues. Germline V gives CDR1 LGHNA, CDR2 YSLEER. V gave up 0 bases and J gave up 1 base; unmatched junction bases: 15.

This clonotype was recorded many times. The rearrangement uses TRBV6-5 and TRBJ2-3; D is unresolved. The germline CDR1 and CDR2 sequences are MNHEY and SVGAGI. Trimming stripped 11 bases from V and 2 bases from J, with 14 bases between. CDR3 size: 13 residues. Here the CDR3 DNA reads TGTGCCGTACGGACGGAGAACACAGATACGCAGTATTTT. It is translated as CAVRTENTDTQYF.

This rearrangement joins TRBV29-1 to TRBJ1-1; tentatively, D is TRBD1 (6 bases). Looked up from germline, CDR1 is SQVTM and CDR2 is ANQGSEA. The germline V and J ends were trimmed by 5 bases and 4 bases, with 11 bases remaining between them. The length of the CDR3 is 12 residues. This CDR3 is CSVRNRVTEAFF. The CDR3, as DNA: TGCAGCGTTAGGAACAGGGTCACTGAAGCTTTCTTT.

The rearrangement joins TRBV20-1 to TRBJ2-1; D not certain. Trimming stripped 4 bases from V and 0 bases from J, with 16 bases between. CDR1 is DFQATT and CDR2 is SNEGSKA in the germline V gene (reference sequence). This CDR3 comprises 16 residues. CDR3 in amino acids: CSAIAALPSSYNEQFF. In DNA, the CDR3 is TGCAGTGCTATCGCCGCACTCCCGAGCTCCTACAATGAGCAGTTCTTC.

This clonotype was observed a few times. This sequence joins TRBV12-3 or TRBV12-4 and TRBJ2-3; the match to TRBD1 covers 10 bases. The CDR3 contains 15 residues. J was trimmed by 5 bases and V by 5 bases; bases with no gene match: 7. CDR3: CASSPDRGQGDTQYF. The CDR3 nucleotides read TGTGCCAGCAGTCCCGACAGGGGGCAGGGAGATACGCAGTATTTT.

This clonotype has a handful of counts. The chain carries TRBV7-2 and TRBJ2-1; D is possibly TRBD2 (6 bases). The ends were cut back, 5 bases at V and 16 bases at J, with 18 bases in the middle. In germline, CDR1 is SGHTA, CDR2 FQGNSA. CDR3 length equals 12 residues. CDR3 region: CASSPRGRPAFF. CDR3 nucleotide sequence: TGTGCCAGCAGCCCGCGGGGACGGCCCGCTTTCTTC.

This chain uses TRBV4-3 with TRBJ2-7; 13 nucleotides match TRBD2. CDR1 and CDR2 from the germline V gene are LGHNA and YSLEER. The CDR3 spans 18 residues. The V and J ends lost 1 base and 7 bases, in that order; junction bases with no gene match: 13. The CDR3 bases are TGCGCCAGCAGCCAAGCAGTGGTAGGCGGGACTAGCGGGATTGAGCAGTACTTC. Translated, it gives CASSQAVVGGTSGIEQYF.

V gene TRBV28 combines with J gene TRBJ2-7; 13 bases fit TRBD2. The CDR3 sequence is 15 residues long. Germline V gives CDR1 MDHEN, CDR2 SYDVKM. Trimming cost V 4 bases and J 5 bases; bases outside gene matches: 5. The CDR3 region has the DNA TGTGCCAGCAGTTCCTCCGGGACTAGCGGGAACGAGCAGTACTTC. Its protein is CASSSSGTSGNEQYF. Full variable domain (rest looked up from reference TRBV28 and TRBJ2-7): DVKVTQSSRYLVKRTGEKVFLECVQDMDHENMFWYRQDPGLGLRLIYFSYDVKMKEKGDIPEGYSVSREKKERFSLILESASTNQTSMYLCASSSSGTSGNEQYFGPGTRLTVT.

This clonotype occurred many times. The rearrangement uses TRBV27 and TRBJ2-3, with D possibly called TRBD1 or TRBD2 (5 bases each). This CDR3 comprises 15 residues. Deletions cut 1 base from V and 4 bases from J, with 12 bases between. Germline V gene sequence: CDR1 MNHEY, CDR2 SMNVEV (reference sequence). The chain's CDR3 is CASSLWQGESDTQYF. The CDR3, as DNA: TGTGCCAGCAGTTTATGGCAGGGAGAGTCAGATACGCAGTATTTT.

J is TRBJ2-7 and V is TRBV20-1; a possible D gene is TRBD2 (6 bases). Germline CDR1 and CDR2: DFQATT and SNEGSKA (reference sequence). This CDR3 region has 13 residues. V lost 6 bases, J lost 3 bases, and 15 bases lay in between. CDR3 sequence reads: CSAEGPELYEQYF. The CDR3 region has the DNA TGCAGTGCGGAGGGTCCGGAGCTCTACGAGCAGTACTTC.

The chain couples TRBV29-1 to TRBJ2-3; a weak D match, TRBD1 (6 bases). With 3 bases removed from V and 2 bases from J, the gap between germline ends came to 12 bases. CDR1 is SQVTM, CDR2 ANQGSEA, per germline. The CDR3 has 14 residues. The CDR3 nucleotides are TGCAGCGTTGACCAGGGGATCCTCACAGATACGCAGTATTTT. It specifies CSVDQGILTDTQYF.

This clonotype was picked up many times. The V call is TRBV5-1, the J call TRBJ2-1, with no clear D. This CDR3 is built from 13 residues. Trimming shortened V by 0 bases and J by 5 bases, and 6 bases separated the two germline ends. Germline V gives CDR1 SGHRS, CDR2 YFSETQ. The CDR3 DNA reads TGCGCCAGCAGCTTGGAATCCGACAATGAGCAGTTCTTC. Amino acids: CASSLESDNEQFF. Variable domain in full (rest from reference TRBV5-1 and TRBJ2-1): KAGVTQTPRYLIKTRGQQVTLSCSPISGHRSVSWYQQTPGQGLQFLFEYFSETQRNKGNFPGRFSGRQFSNSRSEMNVSTLELGDSALYLCASSLESDNEQFFGPGTRLTVL.

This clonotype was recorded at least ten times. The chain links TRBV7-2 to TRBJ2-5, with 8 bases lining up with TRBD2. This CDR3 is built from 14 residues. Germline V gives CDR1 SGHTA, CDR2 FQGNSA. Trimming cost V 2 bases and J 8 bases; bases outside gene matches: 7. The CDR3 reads CASSLPASGPTQYF. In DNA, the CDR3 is TGTGCCAGCAGCTTACCGGCTAGCGGGCCCACCCAGTACTTC.

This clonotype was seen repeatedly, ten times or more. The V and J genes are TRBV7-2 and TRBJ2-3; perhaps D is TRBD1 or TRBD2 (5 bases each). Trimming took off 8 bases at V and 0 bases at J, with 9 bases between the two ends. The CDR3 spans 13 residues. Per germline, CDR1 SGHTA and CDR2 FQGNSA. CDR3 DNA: TGTGCCAGCCGAGAGGGGAGCACAGATACGCAGTATTTT. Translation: CASREGSTDTQYF.

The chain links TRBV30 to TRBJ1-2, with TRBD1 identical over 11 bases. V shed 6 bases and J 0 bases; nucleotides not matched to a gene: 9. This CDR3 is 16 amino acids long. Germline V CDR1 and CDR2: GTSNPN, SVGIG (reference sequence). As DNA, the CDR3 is TGTGCCTGCCCCGGACAGGGGGCTCCAGCTAACTATGGCTACACCTTC. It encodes CACPGQGAPANYGYTF.

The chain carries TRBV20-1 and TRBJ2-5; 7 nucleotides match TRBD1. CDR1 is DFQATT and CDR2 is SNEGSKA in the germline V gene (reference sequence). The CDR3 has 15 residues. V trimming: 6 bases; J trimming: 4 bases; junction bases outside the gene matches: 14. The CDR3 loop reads CSALRLPPGGETQYF. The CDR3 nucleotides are TGCAGTGCCCTGAGGTTGCCCCCAGGGGGAGAGACCCAGTACTTC.

The CDR3 is CASRIYHSGYGYTF. In DNA form, the CDR3 reads TGTGCCAGCAGGATTTATCATTCAGGGTATGGCTACACCTTC. The V and J genes are TRBV5-6 and TRBJ1-2; possibly TRBD1 for D (5 bases). With 5 bases removed from V and 5 bases from J, the gap between germline ends came to 16 bases. CDR1 and CDR2 from the germline V gene are SGHDT and YYEEEE. CDR3 size: 14 residues.

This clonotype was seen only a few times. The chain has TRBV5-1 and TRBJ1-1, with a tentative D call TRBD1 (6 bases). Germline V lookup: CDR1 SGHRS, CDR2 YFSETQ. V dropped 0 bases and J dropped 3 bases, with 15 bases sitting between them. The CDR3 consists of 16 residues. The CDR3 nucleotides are TGCGCCAGCAGCTTGGATGTGGGGGCGCTTGACACTGAAGCTTTCTTT. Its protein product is CASSLDVGALDTEAFF.

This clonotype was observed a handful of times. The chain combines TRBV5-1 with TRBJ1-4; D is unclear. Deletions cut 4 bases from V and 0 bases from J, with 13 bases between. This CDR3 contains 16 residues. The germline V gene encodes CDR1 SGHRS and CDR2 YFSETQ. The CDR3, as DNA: TGCGCCAGCAGCCCTGTTGGCGGAGCAACTAATGAAAAACTGTTTTTT. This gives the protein CASSPVGGATNEKLFF.

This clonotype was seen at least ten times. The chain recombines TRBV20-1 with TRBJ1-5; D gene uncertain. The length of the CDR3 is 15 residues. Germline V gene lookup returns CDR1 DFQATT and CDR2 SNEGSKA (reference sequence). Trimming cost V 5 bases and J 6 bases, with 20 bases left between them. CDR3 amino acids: CSALSLDRSVQPQHF. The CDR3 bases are TGCAGTGCTCTATCTTTGGACCGGTCGGTTCAGCCCCAGCATTTT.

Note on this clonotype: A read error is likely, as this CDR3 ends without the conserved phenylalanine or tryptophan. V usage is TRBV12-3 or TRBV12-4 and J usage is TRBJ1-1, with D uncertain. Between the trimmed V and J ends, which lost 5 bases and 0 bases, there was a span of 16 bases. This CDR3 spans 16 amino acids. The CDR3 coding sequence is TGTGCCAGCAGTGGTGGCCTAGGAGGCATGAACACTGAAGCTTTCCTT. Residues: CASSGGLGGMNTEAFL.

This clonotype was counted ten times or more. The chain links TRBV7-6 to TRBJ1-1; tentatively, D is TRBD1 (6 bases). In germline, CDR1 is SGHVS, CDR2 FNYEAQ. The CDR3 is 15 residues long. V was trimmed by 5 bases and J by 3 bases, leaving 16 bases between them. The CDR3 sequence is CASSLGTPKDTEAFF. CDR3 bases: TGTGCCAGCAGCCTGGGGACACCTAAAGACACTGAAGCTTTCTTT.

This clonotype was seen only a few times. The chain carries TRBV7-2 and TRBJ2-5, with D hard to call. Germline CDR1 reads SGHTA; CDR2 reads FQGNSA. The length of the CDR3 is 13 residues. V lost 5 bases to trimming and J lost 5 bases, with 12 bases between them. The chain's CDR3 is CASSATVLETQYF. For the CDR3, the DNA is TGTGCCAGCAGCGCGACCGTTCTGGAGACCCAGTACTTC. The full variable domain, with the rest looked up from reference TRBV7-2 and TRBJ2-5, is GAGVSQSPSNKVTEKGKDVELRCDPISGHTALYWYRQSLGQGLEFLIYFQGNSAPDKSGLPSDRFSAERTGGSVSTLTIQRTQQEDSAVYLCASSATVLETQYFGPGTRLLVL.

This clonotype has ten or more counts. The CDR3 DNA sequence: TGTGCCAGCAGCTTAGGAGGAAGGATGAACACTGAAGCTTTCTTT. This gives the protein CASSLGGRMNTEAFF. This rearrangement joins TRBV7-9 to TRBJ1-1; the D is unclear. Germline-derived CDR1 and CDR2 are SEHNR and FQNEAQ (reference sequence). This CDR3 has 15 amino acids. The germline V and J ends were trimmed by 1 base and 0 bases, with 9 bases remaining between them. Variable domain in full (rest from reference TRBV7-9 and TRBJ1-1): DTGVSQNPRHKITKRGQNVTFRCDPISEHNRLYWYRQTLGQGPEFLTYFQNEAQLEKSRLLSDRFSAERPKGSFSTLEIQRTEQGDSAMYLCASSLGGRMNTEAFFGQGTRLTVV.

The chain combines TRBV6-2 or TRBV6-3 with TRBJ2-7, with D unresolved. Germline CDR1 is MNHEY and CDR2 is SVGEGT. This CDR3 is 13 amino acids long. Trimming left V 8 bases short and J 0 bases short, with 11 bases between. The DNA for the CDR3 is TGTGCCAGCCCAGAGCGAATCTCCTACGAGCAGTACTTC. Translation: CASPERISYEQYF.